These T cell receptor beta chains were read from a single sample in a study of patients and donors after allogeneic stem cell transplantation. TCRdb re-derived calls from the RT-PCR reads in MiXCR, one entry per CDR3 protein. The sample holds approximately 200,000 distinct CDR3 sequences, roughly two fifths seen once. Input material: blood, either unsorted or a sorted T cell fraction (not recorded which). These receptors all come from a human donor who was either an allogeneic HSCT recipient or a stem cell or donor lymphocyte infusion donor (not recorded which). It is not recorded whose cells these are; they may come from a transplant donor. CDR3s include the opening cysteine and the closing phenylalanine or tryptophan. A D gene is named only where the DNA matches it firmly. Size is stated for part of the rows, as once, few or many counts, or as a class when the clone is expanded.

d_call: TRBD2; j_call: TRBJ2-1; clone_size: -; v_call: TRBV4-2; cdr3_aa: CASSQLETSGYNEQFF; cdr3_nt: TGTGCCAGCAGCCAACTGGAGACTAGCGGATACAATGAGCAGTTCTTC
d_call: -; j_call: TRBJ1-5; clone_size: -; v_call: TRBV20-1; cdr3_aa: CSARDPDQPQHF; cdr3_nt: TGCAGTGCTAGAGACCCGGACCAGCCCCAGCATTTT
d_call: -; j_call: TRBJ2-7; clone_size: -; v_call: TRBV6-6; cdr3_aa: CASSFSDEQYF; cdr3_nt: TGTGCCAGCAGTTTCAGCGACGAGCAGTACTTC
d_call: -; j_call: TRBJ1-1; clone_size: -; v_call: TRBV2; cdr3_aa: CASSEGPGKFAEAFF; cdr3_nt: TGTGCCAGCAGTGAAGGCCCGGGTAAATTCGCTGAAGCTTTCTTT
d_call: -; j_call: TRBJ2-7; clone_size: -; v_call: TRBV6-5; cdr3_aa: CASGSHEQYF; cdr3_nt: TGTGCCAGCGGGTCGCACGAGCAGTACTTC
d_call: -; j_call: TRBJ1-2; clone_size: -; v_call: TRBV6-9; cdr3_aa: CASRPTIRRSGVNYGYTF; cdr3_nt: TGTGCCAGCAGACCCACCATCCGACGGAGTGGAGTTAACTATGGCTACACCTTC
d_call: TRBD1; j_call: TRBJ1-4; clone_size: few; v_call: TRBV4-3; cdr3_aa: CASSQDPGQPNEKLFF; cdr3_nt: TGCGCCAGCAGCCAAGACCCGGGACAGCCTAATGAAAAACTGTTTTTT
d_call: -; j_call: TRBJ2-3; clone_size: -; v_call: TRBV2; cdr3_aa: CASIGSTGADTQYF; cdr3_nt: TGTGCCAGCATTGGGAGCACGGGCGCAGATACGCAGTATTTT
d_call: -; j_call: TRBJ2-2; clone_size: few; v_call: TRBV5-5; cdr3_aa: CASSLVSGTSTGELFF; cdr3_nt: TGTGCCAGCAGCTTGGTATCGGGTACGAGCACCGGGGAGCTGTTTTTT
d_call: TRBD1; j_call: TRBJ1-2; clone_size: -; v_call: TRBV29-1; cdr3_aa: CSVTRNTGDGYTF; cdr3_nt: TGCAGCGTCACCCGTAATACAGGGGATGGCTACACCTTC
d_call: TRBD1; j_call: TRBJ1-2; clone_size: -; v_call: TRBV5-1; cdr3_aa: CASTSGQNYGYTF; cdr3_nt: TGCGCCAGCACATCGGGACAGAACTATGGCTACACCTTC
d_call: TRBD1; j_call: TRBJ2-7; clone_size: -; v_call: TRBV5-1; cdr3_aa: CASSQGPPTYEQYF; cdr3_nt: TGCGCCAGTTCACAGGGGCCCCCTACCTACGAGCAGTACTTC
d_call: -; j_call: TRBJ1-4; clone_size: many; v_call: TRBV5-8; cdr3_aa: CASSHPRGIAKLFF; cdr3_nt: TGTGCCAGCAGCCACCCGAGGGGCATAGCAAAACTGTTTTTT
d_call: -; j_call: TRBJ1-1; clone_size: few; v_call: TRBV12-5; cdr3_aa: CASGFTSVWGRSKMNTEAFF; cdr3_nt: TGTGCTAGTGGTTTCACGTCGGTATGGGGTAGAAGTAAAATGAACACTGAAGCTTTCTTT
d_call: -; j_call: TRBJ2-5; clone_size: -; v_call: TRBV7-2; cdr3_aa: CASSPFGRHQYF; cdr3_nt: TGTGCCAGCAGCCCTTTTGGACGTCACCAGTACTTC
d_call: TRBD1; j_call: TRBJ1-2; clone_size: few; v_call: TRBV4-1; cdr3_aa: CASSQGQGADYGYTF; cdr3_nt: TGCGCCAGCAGCCAGGGACAGGGGGCTGACTATGGCTACACCTTC
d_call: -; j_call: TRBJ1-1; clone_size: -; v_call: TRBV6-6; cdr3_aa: CASRIQGRVTEAFF; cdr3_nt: TGTGCCAGCAGGATACAGGGTAGGGTCACTGAAGCTTTCTTT
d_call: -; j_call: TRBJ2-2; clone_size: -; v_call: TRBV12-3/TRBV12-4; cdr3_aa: CASSLAPIPLELFF; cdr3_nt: TGTGCCAGCAGTTTAGCCCCAATCCCCTTGGAGCTGTTTTTT
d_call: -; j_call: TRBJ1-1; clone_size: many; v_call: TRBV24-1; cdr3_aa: CASRLGDTEAFF; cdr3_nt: TGTGCCAGCCGACTGGGGGACACTGAAGCTTTCTTT
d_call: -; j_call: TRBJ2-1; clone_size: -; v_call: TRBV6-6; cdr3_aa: CATATFSLDEQFF; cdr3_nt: TGTGCCACGGCGACTTTCTCCTTAGATGAGCAGTTCTTC
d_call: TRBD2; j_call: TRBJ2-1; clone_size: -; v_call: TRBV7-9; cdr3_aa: CASSPRLAGVLSNEQFF; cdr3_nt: TGTGCCAGCAGCCCTCGACTAGCGGGAGTTCTTAGCAATGAGCAGTTCTTC
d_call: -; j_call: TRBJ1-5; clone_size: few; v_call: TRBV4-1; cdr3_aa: CASSHTVGQGNQPQHF; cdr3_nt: TGCGCCAGCAGCCATACAGTGGGGCAGGGCAATCAGCCCCAGCATTTT
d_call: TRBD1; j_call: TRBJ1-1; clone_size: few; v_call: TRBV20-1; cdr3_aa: CSAGTGAEAFF; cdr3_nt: TGCAGTGCTGGGACAGGAGCTGAAGCTTTCTTT
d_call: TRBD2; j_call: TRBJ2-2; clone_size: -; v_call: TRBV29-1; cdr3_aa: CSSLSGAGELFF; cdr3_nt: TGCAGCTCCTTAAGCGGGGCCGGGGAGCTGTTTTTT
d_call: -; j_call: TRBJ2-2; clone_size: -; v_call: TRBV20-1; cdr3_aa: CRGHANTGELFF; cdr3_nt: TGCAGGGGGCACGCGAACACCGGGGAGCTGTTTTTT
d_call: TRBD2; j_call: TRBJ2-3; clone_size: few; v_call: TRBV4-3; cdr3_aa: CASSQSGLADTDTQYF; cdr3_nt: TGCGCCAGCAGCCAATCTGGACTAGCGGACACAGATACGCAGTATTTT
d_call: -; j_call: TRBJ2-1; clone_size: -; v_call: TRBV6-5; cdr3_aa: CASSSPAKGSSGYNEQFF; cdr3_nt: TGTGCCAGCAGTTCCCCAGCTAAGGGGTCATCCGGCTACAATGAGCAGTTCTTC
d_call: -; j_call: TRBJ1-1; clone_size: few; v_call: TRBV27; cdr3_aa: CASSPDSLWDGTEAFF; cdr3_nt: TGTGCCAGCAGCCCAGACAGTCTGTGGGACGGCACTGAAGCTTTCTTT
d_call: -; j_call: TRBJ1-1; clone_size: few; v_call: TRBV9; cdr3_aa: CASGGSSEAFF; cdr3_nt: TGTGCCAGCGGGGGGTCTTCCGAAGCTTTCTTT
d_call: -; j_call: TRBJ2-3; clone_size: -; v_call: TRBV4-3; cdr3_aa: CASSQVVPSPDTQYF; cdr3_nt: TGCGCCAGCAGCCAAGTAGTCCCATCCCCAGATACGCAGTATTTT
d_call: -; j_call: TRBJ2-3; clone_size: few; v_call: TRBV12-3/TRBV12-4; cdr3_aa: CASNRWRGTDTQYF; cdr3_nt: TGTGCCAGCAATCGGTGGCGGGGCACAGATACGCAGTATTTT
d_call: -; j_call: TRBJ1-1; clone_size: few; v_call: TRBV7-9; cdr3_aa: CASTVVRAEAFF; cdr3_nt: TGTGCCAGCACGGTCGTTAGGGCCGAAGCTTTCTTT
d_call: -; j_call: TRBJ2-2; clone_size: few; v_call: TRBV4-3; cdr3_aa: CASSQAPGELFF; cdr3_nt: TGCGCCAGCAGCCAAGCCCCCGGGGAGCTGTTTTTT
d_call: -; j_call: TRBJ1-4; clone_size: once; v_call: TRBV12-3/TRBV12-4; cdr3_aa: CASSFLLGPEKLFF; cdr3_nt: TGTGCCAGCAGTTTCCTATTGGGCCCTGAAAAACTGTTTTTT
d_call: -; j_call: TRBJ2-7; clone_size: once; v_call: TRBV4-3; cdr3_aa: CASSQELQLGSSYEQYF; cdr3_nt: TGCGCCAGCAGCCAAGAGCTCCAACTAGGAAGCTCCTACGAGCAGTACTTC
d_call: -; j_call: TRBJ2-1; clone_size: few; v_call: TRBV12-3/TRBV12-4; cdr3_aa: CASSLLGSSSYNEQFF; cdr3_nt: TGTGCCAGCAGTCTCCTCGGGAGTTCATCCTACAATGAGCAGTTCTTC
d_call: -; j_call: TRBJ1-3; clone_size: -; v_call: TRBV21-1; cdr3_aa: CASSARAGNTIYF; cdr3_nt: TGTGCCAGCAGCGCCAGGGCCGGAAACACCATATATTTT
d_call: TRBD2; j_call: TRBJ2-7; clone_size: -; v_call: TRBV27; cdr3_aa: CASSFGTVGTSGEQYF; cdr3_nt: TGTGCCAGCAGTTTCGGGACAGTCGGGACTAGCGGCGAGCAGTACTTC
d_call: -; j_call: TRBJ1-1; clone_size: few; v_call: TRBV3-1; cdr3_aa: CASSPGVFTEAFF; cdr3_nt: TGTGCCAGCAGCCCGGGGGTTTTCACTGAAGCTTTCTTT
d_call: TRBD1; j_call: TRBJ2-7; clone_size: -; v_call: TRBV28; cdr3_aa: CASSPTSTGTGYEQYF; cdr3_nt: TGTGCCAGCAGCCCAACCTCCACCGGGACAGGCTACGAGCAGTACTTC
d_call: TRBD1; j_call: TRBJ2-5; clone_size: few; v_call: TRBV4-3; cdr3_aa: CASSQGTGTGETQYF; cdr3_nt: TGCGCCAGCAGCCAGGGGACAGGGACGGGGGAGACCCAGTACTTC
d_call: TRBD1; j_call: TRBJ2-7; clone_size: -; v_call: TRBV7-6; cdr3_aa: CASSVLTGGHEQYF; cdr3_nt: TGTGCCAGCAGCGTCTTGACAGGGGGCCACGAGCAGTACTTC
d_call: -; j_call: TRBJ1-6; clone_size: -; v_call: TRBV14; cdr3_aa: CASSRGGVSYNSPLHF; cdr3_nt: TGTGCCAGCAGCCGCGGGGGGGTCTCCTATAATTCACCCCTCCACTTT
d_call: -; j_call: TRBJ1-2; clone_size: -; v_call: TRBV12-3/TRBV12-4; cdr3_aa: CASSMAGGADGYTF; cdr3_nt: TGTGCCAGCAGCATGGCTGGGGGGGCGGATGGCTACACCTTC
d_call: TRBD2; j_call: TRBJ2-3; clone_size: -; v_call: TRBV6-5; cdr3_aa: CASSLSGNPDTQYF; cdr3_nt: TGTGCCAGCAGTCTTAGCGGGAACCCAGATACGCAGTATTTT
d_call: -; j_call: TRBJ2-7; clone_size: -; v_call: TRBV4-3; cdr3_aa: CASSQDLGRDFGSEQYF; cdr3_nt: TGCGCCAGCAGCCAAGATCTCGGGCGGGACTTTGGGAGCGAGCAGTACTTC
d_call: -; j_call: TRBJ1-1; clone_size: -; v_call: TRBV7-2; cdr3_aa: CASSLESQTVNTEAFF; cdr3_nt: TGTGCCAGCAGCTTAGAGAGCCAGACGGTGAACACTGAAGCTTTCTTT
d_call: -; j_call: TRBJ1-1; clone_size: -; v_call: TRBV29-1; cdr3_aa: CSDYGNTEAFF; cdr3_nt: TGCAGCGATTACGGGAACACTGAAGCTTTCTTT
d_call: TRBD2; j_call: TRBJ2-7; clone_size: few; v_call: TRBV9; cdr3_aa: CASSGTGTSGGYEQYF; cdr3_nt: TGTGCCAGCAGCGGTACCGGGACTTCGGGGGGATACGAGCAGTACTTC
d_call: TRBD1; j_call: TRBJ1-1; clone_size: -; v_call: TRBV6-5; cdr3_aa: CASGLDRGHRDEAFF; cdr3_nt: TGTGCCAGCGGGCTAGACAGGGGTCATAGGGATGAAGCTTTCTTT
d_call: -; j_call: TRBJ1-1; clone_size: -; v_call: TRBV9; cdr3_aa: CASSVGAALNTEAFF; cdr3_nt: TGTGCCAGCAGCGTAGGGGCAGCCTTGAACACTGAAGCTTTCTTT
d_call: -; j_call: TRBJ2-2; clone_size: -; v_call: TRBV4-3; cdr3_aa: CASSRRQTGELFF; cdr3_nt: TGCGCCAGCAGCCGCAGACAGACCGGGGAGCTGTTTTTT
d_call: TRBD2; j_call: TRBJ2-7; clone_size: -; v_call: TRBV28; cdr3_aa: CASSLGPGREYEQYF; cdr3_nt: TGTGCCAGCAGTTTGGGGCCCGGGCGGGAGTACGAGCAGTACTTC
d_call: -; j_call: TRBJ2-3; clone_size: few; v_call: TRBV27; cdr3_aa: CASSPRGTDTQYF; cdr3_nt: TGTGCCAGCAGTCCCCGAGGGACAGATACGCAGTATTTT